This T cell receptor (beta chain) was captured by sequencing in a study of cytomegalovirus exposure and HLA in healthy donors. Primers: 60 Vbeta forward and 13 Jbeta reverse. Assay: immunoSEQ multiplex PCR; the TCRdb copy retains only in-frame clones and omits some. The data contain about 170,000 clones, 70% to 85% of them singletons. The receptor comes from a man aged 18 to 35 in good health and CMV-seronegative. What was sequenced was PBMCs.

CDR3 bases: TGTGCCAGCAGCCAAAGCAACTATCAGCCCCAGCATTTT. It encodes CASSQSNYQPQHF. The chain has TRBV11-2 and TRBJ1-5; no firm D call. This CDR3 region has 13 residues. CDR1 is SGHAT and CDR2 is FQNNGV in the germline V gene. The germline V and J ends were trimmed by 5 bases and 5 bases, with 10 bases remaining between them. Full variable domain (remainder filled in from reference TRBV11-2 and TRBJ1-5): EAGVAQSPRYKIIEKRQSVAFWCNPISGHATLYWYQQILGQGPKLLIQFQNNGVVDDSQLPKDRFSAERLKGVDSTLKIQPAKLEDSAVYLCASSQSNYQPQHFGDGTRLSIL.